This TCR beta chain comes out of a study of cytotoxic CD8 clonotypes in ibrutinib-treated CLL. Study summary: Sequenced samples delivered averages of some 260,000 productive templates and around 94,000 productive rearrangements.

Findings of the study overall: Public clonotypes proved infrequent, and on treatment they shrank or remained steady.

TCR beta library input comprised roughly 2 micrograms of genomic DNA from cryopreserved PBMCs. This clone was picked up a small number of times. What it binds is not known. The protocol was immunoSEQ multiplex PCR, while the TCRdb copy is restricted to in-frame clones and leaves out a portion. Of roughly 220,000 clones detected, 79% appear once; the ten largest clones hold about an eighth. Material: PBMCs, obtained after 12 months of ibrutinib treatment. This sequence originates from a human donor with chronic lymphocytic leukemia.

Here the CDR3 DNA reads TGTGCCAGCAGTCCCGACCACCGGGACAGGGGGCATTTT. Amino acids: CASSPDHRDRGHF. The V and J genes are TRBV28 and TRBJ1-5; 10 bases align to TRBD1. The CDR3 sequence is 13 residues long. The J segment lost 15 bases and the V segment lost 5 bases, leaving 10 bases of the junction unmatched. Germline V gene data show CDR1 as MDHEN and CDR2 as SYDVKM.